The clone carrying this TCR beta chain was picked up one time. Its antigen is not identified. The CDR3 runs to 14 residues. V was cut by 4 bases and J by 12 bases, with 22 bases left in between. Germline CDR1 and CDR2: MNHEY and SMNVEV (reference sequence). This specimen belongs to a study of cytomegalovirus exposure and HLA in healthy donors. Study-level background: The 95 to 150 validation repertoires used a platform that matched the one used for the 550 to 800 first-cohort repertoires, as a later analysis reported. Points from the study as a whole: A few CMV-associated chains were confirmed in vitro to be specific for CMV antigens. Using the classifier, cytomegalovirus status was reportedly diagnosed with high specificity and sensitivity. TCR beta chains numbering 150 to 200 were designated cytomegalovirus-associated.

Method: immunoSEQ multiplex PCR; TCRdb's copy keeps in-frame clones and lacks some. The table records approximately 270,000 clones, more than 75% of them present only once. What was sequenced was PBMCs. The source of this sequence is a man younger than 35 in good health and CMV-seropositive. The V call is TRBV27, the J call TRBJ2-7, with TRBD1 as a possible D gene (6 bases). CDR3 DNA sequence: TGTGCCAGCAGTTCGATCGGGACCAAAGGGGGACCGTACTTC. Translation gives CASSSIGTKGGPYF.